The sequence of this TCR beta chain was determined in a study of human T cells and chemical hapten exposure. This clonotype has at least ten counts. Its cognate antigen is unknown. Study-wide results and caveats: TCRs whose frequency exceeded 1 in 1000 remained the same following DPC sensitization.

TCRdb itself ran the RACE reads through MiXCR, one entry per CDR3 protein. The table has around 70,000 distinct CDR3 sequences, around 10% seen once. CDR1 is SGHAT, CDR2 FQNNGV, per germline. V lost 3 bases and J 14 bases, leaving 14 bases between the germline ends. The CDR3 consists of 12 residues. The time point denotes: patch test 3, about 24 weeks after DPC sensitization. Treatment in this sample: therapeutic diphenylcyclopropenone sensitization with weekly scalp DPC. This rearrangement joins TRBV11-2 to TRBJ2-1; D is ambiguous. The receptor comes from a woman aged 45-65 years with alopecia areata. Some clones in this sample may be carry-over from other donors' samples. The sample here was whole blood, taken in connection with sensitization to the hapten diphenylcyclopropenone (DPC). The CDR3 bases are TGTGCCAGCAGCTTCCGATCCGGCACGGAGTTCTTC. This translates into CASSFRSGTEFF.